These T cell receptor beta chains were read from a single sample in a study of shared clonotypes between healthy human individuals. Sequenced by immunoSEQ multiplex PCR; TCRdb stores in-frame clones only, minus some. The sample holds under 350,000 clones, 87% seen once. Material for sequencing was memory CD8+ T cells sorted from blood. The receptor set was obtained from a man aged 18 to 30 in good health. CDR3s include the opening cysteine and the closing phenylalanine or tryptophan. D genes are given only for firm matches. Not all rows give a size; the values are once, few, many and, for expanded clones, a class.

D	size	V	J	CDR3	DNA
TRBD1	many	TRBV13	TRBJ2-5	CASSLEGQGGTQYF	TGTGCCAGCAGCTTGGAGGGACAGGGAGGGACCCAGTACTTC
TRBD2	.	TRBV7-2	TRBJ2-3	CASSPGLAGVWPEDTQYF	TGTGCCAGCAGCCCGGGACTAGCGGGAGTATGGCCAGAGGATACGCAGTATTTT
.	.	TRBV13	TRBJ2-6	CASSFLTFGTGANVLTF	TGTGCCAGCAGCTTTTTAACGTTTGGGACTGGGGCCAACGTCCTGACTTTC
TRBD1	.	TRBV18	TRBJ2-2	CATRMDRGVDTGELFF	TGTGCCACCCGAATGGACAGGGGAGTCGACACCGGGGAGCTGTTTTTT
TRBD1	.	TRBV6-6	TRBJ2-5	CASSYSGQQETQYF	TGTGCCAGCAGTTACTCGGGACAGCAAGAGACCCAGTACTTC
TRBD2	.	TRBV5-1	TRBJ2-3	CASSLGLAVDTQYF	TGCGCCAGCAGCTTGGGACTAGCTGTAGATACGCAGTATTTT
.	.	TRBV7-3	TRBJ1-3	CASSSRAGLASGNTIYF	TGTGCCAGCAGCTCTAGGGCTGGCCTCGCCTCTGGAAACACCATATATTTT
.	.	TRBV25-1	TRBJ2-5	CASTPPYPTRVGQETQYF	TGTGCCAGCACTCCCCCGTATCCAACCAGGGTGGGGCAAGAGACCCAGTACTTC
TRBD1	few	TRBV19	TRBJ2-7	CASSSGQSYEQYF	TGTGCCAGTAGTTCGGGACAGAGTTACGAGCAGTACTTC
TRBD2	.	TRBV9	TRBJ2-7	CASSVGYSGTYEQYF	TGTGCCAGCAGCGTAGGATATAGCGGGACTTACGAGCAGTACTTC
.	.	TRBV7-9	TRBJ1-2	CASSLAGGDGYTF	TGTGCCAGCAGCTTAGCGGGGGGAGATGGCTACACCTTC
.	.	TRBV28	TRBJ2-4	CASSLGPVNIQYF	TGTGCCAGCAGTTTAGGGCCGGTAAACATTCAGTACTTC
TRBD1	.	TRBV7-8	TRBJ2-7	CASHARNGTGHHEQYF	TGTGCCAGTCACGCTAGAAACGGGACAGGGCACCACGAGCAGTACTTC
.	.	TRBV2	TRBJ2-7	CASHEQGDVYEQYF	TGTGCCAGCCACGAGCAGGGTGATGTCTACGAGCAGTACTTC
.	.	TRBV6-5	TRBJ1-1	CATGWGVGLSAEAFF	TGTGCCACGGGATGGGGAGTAGGTCTCAGCGCTGAAGCTTTCTTT
.	.	TRBV6-5	TRBJ2-7	CASSYRGISYEQYF	TGTGCCAGCAGTTACAGGGGTATCTCCTACGAGCAGTACTTC
TRBD1	few	TRBV5-1	TRBJ1-1	CASSWATGTTEAFF	TGCGCCAGCAGCTGGGCGACAGGGACGACTGAAGCTTTCTTT
.	.	TRBV6-6	TRBJ2-3	CASSYSRGGADTQYF	TGTGCCAGCAGTTACTCCAGGGGGGGAGCAGATACGCAGTATTTT
TRBD2	.	TRBV6-1	TRBJ2-7	CASSDWLAGDSGTYEQYF	TGTGCCAGCAGTGACTGGCTAGCGGGAGATTCTGGGACCTACGAGCAGTACTTC
.	.	TRBV4-1	TRBJ2-7	CASSQDFGQTYEQYF	TGCGCCAGCAGCCAAGATTTTGGGCAGACCTACGAGCAGTACTTC
.	.	TRBV6-1	TRBJ1-2	CASSDGTGLNYGYTF	TGTGCCAGCAGTGATGGAACAGGGCTTAACTATGGCTACACCTTC
TRBD1	.	TRBV5-7	TRBJ1-4	CASILGTEPNEKLFF	TGTGCCAGCATCCTAGGGACAGAACCAAATGAAAAACTGTTTTTT
.	.	TRBV10-3	TRBJ2-7	CAISDLPGQPYEQYF	TGTGCCATCAGTGATTTACCCGGACAGCCCTACGAGCAGTACTTC
.	.	TRBV29-1	TRBJ1-4	CSVIDGDEKLFF	TGCAGCGTGATTGATGGGGATGAAAAACTGTTTTTT
TRBD1	.	TRBV6-6	TRBJ2-7	CASSSTGGAGDEQYF	TGTGCCAGCAGTTCCACAGGGGGCGCAGGGGACGAGCAGTACTTC
TRBD1	.	TRBV14	TRBJ1-2	CASSLGQGYGYTF	TGTGCCAGCAGCCTCGGACAGGGGTATGGCTACACCTTC
.	.	TRBV2	TRBJ2-5	CASSDPGRAEETQYF	TGTGCCAGCAGTGACCCTGGCAGGGCTGAAGAGACCCAGTACTTC
.	.	TRBV4-1	TRBJ2-3	CASSQVEGDTQYF	TGCGCCAGCAGCCAAGTTGAGGGGGATACGCAGTATTTT
.	many	TRBV29-1	TRBJ2-7	CSVLIAGSYEQYF	TGCAGCGTGCTGATCGCCGGCTCCTACGAGCAGTACTTC
.	.	TRBV14	TRBJ1-3	CASSPLGNTIYF	TGTGCCAGCAGCCCCCTCGGAAACACCATATATTTT
.	.	TRBV27	TRBJ2-2	CASSSFAGELFF	TGTGCCAGCAGTTCATTCGCCGGGGAGCTGTTTTTT
.	.	TRBV19	TRBJ1-1	CASRGGSEAFF	TGTGCCAGTCGGGGGGGATCTGAAGCTTTCTTT
.	.	TRBV7-9	TRBJ2-7	CASSLLSGFSYEQYF	TGTGCCAGCAGCTTACTTTCGGGGTTCTCCTACGAGCAGTACTTC
.	once	TRBV7-9	TRBJ2-7	CASSSIGEYEQYF	TGTGCCAGCAGCTCCATAGGCGAATACGAGCAGTACTTC
.	.	TRBV27	TRBJ2-7	CASGAGSYEQYF	TGTGCCAGCGGGGCGGGGTCCTACGAGCAGTACTTC